This TCR beta chain comes out of a study of response to subunit inactivated influenza vaccine. This clonotype was counted a few times. Its cognate antigen is unknown. TCRdb reprocessed the RT-PCR reads with MiXCR, giving one entry per CDR3 protein. The table has hundreds of thousands of distinct CDR3 sequences, 15% to 17% seen once. The ends were cut back, 0 bases at V and 0 bases at J, with 6 bases in the middle. The V gene's germline CDR1 is LNHNV and CDR2 YYDKDF (reference sequence). This CDR3 has 15 residues. Whole-study results and caveats: The authors suggested that few new T cells are recruited per seasonal influenza vaccination.

The chain recombines TRBV15 with TRBJ2-1; D is ambiguous. The material was PBMCs from blood, obtained 11 to 12 days after vaccination. This sequence was found in a man aged 50-60 years who received an inactivated influenza vaccine. CDR3 DNA: TGTGCCACCAGCAGAGATCTGAGCTCCTACAATGAGCAGTTCTTC. Translation gives CATSRDLSSYNEQFF.